Detailed here is one T cell receptor beta chain. This sample was included in a study of technical replicates of blood from a handful of donors. V lost 6 bases, J lost 4 bases, and 8 bases stayed unmatched. CDR3 length: 15 residues. The germline V gene encodes CDR1 MNHEY and CDR2 SVGAGI. Some clones are missing from TCRdb's copy, which holds only in-frame ones; the method was immunoSEQ multiplex PCR. The sample carries fewer than 90,000 clones, approximately 90% recorded once. Sequencing used T cells isolated from PBMCs. The gene calls are TRBV6-5 and TRBJ2-1, with 8 bases matching TRBD1. The source is a human donor in good health. This CDR3 reads CASSPDRVVYNEQFF. CDR3 sequence (DNA): TGTGCCAGCAGCCCGGACAGGGTAGTATACAATGAGCAGTTCTTC.